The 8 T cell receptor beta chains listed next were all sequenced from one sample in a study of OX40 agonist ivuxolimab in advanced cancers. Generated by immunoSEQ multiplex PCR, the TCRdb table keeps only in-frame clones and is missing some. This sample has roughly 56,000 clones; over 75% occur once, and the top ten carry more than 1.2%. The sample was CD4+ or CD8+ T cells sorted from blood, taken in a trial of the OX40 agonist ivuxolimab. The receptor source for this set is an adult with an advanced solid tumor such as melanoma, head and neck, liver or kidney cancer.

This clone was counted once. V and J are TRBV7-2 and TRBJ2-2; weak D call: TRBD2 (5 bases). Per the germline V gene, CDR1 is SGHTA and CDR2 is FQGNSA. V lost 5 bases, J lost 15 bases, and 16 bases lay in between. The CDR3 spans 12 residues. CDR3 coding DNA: TGTGCCAGCAGCCCCCTCGAGGGCGAAATGTTTTTT. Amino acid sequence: CASSPLEGEMFF.

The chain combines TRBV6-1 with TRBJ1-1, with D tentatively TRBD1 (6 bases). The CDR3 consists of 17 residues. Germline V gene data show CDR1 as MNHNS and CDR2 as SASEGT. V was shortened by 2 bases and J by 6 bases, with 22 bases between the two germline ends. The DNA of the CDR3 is TGTGCCAGCAGTGAAAGGGGCAGGGGAAGGTTTATGGCTGAAGCTTTCTTT. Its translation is CASSERGRGRFMAEAFF.

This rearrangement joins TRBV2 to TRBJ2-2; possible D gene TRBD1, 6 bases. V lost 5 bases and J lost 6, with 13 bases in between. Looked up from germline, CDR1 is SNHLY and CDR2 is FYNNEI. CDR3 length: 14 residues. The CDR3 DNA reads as TGTGCCAGCAGTAAAGACAGGTCCTCCGGGGAGCTGTTTTTT. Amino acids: CASSKDRSSGELFF.

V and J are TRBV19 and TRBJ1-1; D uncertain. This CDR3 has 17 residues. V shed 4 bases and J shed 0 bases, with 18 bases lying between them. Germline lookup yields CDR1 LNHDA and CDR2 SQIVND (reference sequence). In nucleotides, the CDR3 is TGTGCCAGTAGTACGACTCGTGGAGGTCGCCTGAACACTGAAGCTTTCTTT. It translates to CASSTTRGGRLNTEAFF. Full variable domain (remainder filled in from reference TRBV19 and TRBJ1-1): DGGITQSPKYLFRKEGQNVTLSCEQNLNHDAMYWYRQDPGQGLRLIYYSQIVNDFQKGDIAEGYSVSREKKESFPLTVTSAQKNPTAFYLCASSTTRGGRLNTEAFFGQGTRLTVV.

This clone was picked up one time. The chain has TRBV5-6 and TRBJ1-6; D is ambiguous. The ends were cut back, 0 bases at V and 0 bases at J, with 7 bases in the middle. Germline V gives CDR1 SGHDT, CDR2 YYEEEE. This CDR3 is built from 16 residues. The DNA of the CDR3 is TGTGCCAGCAGCTTGGAGGGAGGCTCCTATAATTCACCCCTCCACTTT. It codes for CASSLEGGSYNSPLHF.

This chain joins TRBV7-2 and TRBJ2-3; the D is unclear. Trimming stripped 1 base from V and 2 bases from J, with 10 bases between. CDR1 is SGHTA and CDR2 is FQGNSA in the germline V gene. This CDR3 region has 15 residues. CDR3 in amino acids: CASSLGATITDTQYF. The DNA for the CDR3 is TGTGCCAGCAGCTTAGGGGCAACCATCACAGATACGCAGTATTTT.

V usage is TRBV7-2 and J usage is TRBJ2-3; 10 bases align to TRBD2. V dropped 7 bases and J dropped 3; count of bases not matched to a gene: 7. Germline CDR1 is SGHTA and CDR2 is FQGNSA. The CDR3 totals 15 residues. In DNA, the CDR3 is TGTGCCAGCACCCTCAGCGGGGGGGTAACAGATACGCAGTATTTT. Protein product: CASTLSGGVTDTQYF.

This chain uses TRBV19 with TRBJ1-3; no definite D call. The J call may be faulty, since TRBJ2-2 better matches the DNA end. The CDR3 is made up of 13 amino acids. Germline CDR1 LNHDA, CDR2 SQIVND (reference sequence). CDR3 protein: CASSIRFPGELFF. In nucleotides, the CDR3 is TGTGCCAGTAGTATTCGATTCCCCGGGGAGCTGTTTTTT.